This TCR beta chain was captured by sequencing in a study of CD4 T cell repertoires in COVID-19. Whole-study context: Other coronavirus spike proteins restimulated relabeled CFSE-low cells expanded with IL-2 for 10 days.

TCRdb keeps only in-frame clones here, not all; method: immunoSEQ multiplex PCR. The sample comprises more than 20,000 clones, over 90% of which are singletons, and 0.66% rests with the top ten. Overall study results and limits: Some SARS-CoV-2 clonotypes, between about 6 and 25%, recurred in SARS-CoV and/or HKU1 cultures. Suggested intraclonal diversification: top SARS-CoV-2-reactive clonotypes appeared in two or three memory subsets.

V shed 3 bases, J shed 0 bases, and the junction held 16 bases outside the gene matches. The CDR3 has 20 amino acids. CDR1 SNHLY and CDR2 FYNNEI come from the germline V gene. These memory T cells were uncultured and sequenced directly after ex vivo isolation. About this clone itself: Its antigen is still unknown.

The sample consisted of circulating follicular helper CD4+ T cells (cTfh) from blood, taken before the COVID-19 pandemic. The chain is built from TRBV2 and TRBJ1-5, with 8 nucleotides matching TRBD1. The source of this sequence is a human donor who had COVID-19. The CDR3, as DNA: TGTGCCAGCAGTGAGAGGGGGACAGGTCTACACGTTTATAGCAATCAGCCCCAGCATTTT. It encodes CASSERGTGLHVYSNQPQHF.